This entry lists 30 T cell receptor beta chains sequenced from one sample in a study of T cells in Graves' hyperthyroidism and ophthalmopathy. RNA transcripts yielded amplified TCR beta CDR3 regions. TCR CDR3 regions were first amplified by RT-PCR with HTBI primers. TCRdb re-derived calls from the multiplex PCR reads in MiXCR, one entry per CDR3 protein. The table records approximately 210,000 distinct CDR3 sequences, 17% of them present only once. Sequencing was performed on blood. All receptors derive from a man aged 50 to 59 with Graves' hyperthyroidism.

In this sample, this clonotype turned up many times. The J gene is TRBJ2-7, the V gene TRBV28; D uncertain. The CDR3 has 13 residues. Germline V gene sequence: CDR1 MDHEN, CDR2 SYDVKM. Trimming pared 6 bases from V and 3 bases from J, leaving 12 bases between. Here the CDR3 DNA reads TGTGCCAGCAGCTCCCGGACGGGCTACGAGCAGTACTTC. Residues: CASSSRTGYEQYF.

This clonotype was found once. A much larger clone differs by one base, so this may be a read error. The chain combines TRBV7-8 with TRBJ2-5; D ambiguous. Germline CDR1 SGHVS, CDR2 FQNEAQ. The CDR3 loop spans 14 amino acids. The CDR3 sequence is CASSVSRGQETRYF. CDR3 bases: TGTGCCAGCAGCGTTTCCCGAGGCCAAGAGACCCGGTACTTC.

There are many counts of this clonotype. The chain is built from TRBV27 and TRBJ2-1; TRBD1 is a possible D gene (6 bases). The CDR3 covers 14 residues. V was clipped by 0 bases and J by 5 bases, with 8 bases between them. Per germline, CDR1 MNHEY and CDR2 SMNVEV (reference sequence). The CDR3 region has the DNA TGTGCCAGCAGTTTATCGAGGACAGACAATGAGCAGTTCTTC. Translating gives CASSLSRTDNEQFF.

This chain joins TRBV7-9 and TRBJ1-2; D is possibly TRBD1 (5 bases). Trimming stripped 3 bases from V and 10 bases from J, with 9 bases between. The germline V gene encodes CDR1 SEHNR and CDR2 FQNEAQ (reference sequence). The CDR3 totals 11 residues. CDR3 region: CASSLGPDYTF. CDR3 DNA sequence: TGTGCCAGCAGCTTGGGACCTGACTACACCTTC.

This chain uses TRBV6-1 with TRBJ2-7, with a tentative D call TRBD2 (6 bases). The CDR3 consists of 12 residues. Trimming pared 6 bases from V and 7 bases from J, leaving 13 bases between. Germline V gene data show CDR1 as MNHNS and CDR2 as SASEGT. The CDR3 region has the DNA TGTGCCAGCAGATGGACTACTGAGGAGCAGTACTTC. This encodes CASRWTTEEQYF.

This clonotype appeared many times. V usage is TRBV7-8 and J usage is TRBJ2-7; 9 bases align to TRBD2. The CDR3 has 17 residues. The germline V gene encodes CDR1 SGHVS and CDR2 FQNEAQ. V lost 5 bases and J lost 5; bases outside the gene matches: 16. This chain's CDR3 is CASSPLRSKREVNEQYF. CDR3 coding DNA: TGTGCCAGCAGCCCCCTCCGGAGTAAGCGGGAGGTAAACGAGCAGTACTTC.

This clonotype was seen a handful of times. The V gene is TRBV3-1, the J gene TRBJ1-2, with a weak D call TRBD1 (6 bases). Germline CDR1 and CDR2: LGHDT and YNNKEL (reference sequence). The CDR3 is 13 residues long. V was trimmed by 7 bases and J by 8 bases, leaving 17 bases between them. The CDR3 sequence is CASTSMGTTGYTF. CDR3 nucleotide sequence: TGTGCCAGCACCTCCATGGGGACAACCGGCTACACCTTC.

This clonotype came up many times. This rearrangement joins TRBV20-1 to TRBJ2-1; D call uncertain. Germline assignment: CDR1 DFQATT and CDR2 SNEGSKA (reference sequence). With 8 bases removed from V and 0 bases from J, the gap between germline ends came to 11 bases. This CDR3 contains 13 residues. CDR3 coding DNA: TGCAGTTCTGGGCGGAGCTCCTACAATGAGCAGTTCTTC. This encodes CSSGRSSYNEQFF.

This clonotype has more than one count but fewer than ten. The chain has TRBV9 and TRBJ2-1, with D perhaps matching TRBD2 (6 bases). Trimming removed 4 bases at V and 4 bases at J, with 18 bases between. The CDR3 has 16 residues. The germline CDR1 and CDR2 sequences are SGDLS and YYNGEE. The CDR3 region is CASSRTTRVVYNEQFF. CDR3 DNA: TGTGCCAGCAGCCGGACTACGAGAGTAGTTTACAATGAGCAGTTCTTC.

This clonotype was counted only a few times. The chain recombines TRBV5-1 with TRBJ1-1; no firm D call. There are 18 residues in the CDR3. The germline CDR1 and CDR2 sequences are SGHRS and YFSETQ. V was cut by 0 bases and J by 2 bases, with 20 bases left in between. The CDR3 sequence is CASSLAFGVRRENTEAFF. DNA for the CDR3: TGCGCCAGCAGCTTGGCTTTCGGGGTGAGGAGGGAAAACACTGAAGCTTTCTTT. Complete variable domain (other parts from reference TRBV5-1 and TRBJ1-1): KAGVTQTPRYLIKTRGQQVTLSCSPISGHRSVSWYQQTPGQGLQFLFEYFSETQRNKGNFPGRFSGRQFSNSRSEMNVSTLELGDSALYLCASSLAFGVRRENTEAFFGQGTRLTVV.

As to this clonotype: The junction differs from germline at one of its ends, possibly a read error. The CDR3 sequence is CTSEDTTGAYEQYF. The CDR3 region has the DNA TGTACCAGCGAGGATACGACAGGGGCCTACGAGCAGTACTTC. The chain couples TRBV6-1 to TRBJ2-7; 8 bases are shared with TRBD1. The CDR3 sequence is 14 residues long. Per germline, CDR1 MNHNS and CDR2 SASEGT.

This clonotype was recorded at least ten times. The rearrangement joins TRBV11-2 to TRBJ2-1; D ambiguous. The CDR3 runs 14 residues. CDR1 is SGHAT and CDR2 is FQNNGV in the germline V gene. Trimming pared 2 bases from V and 0 bases from J, leaving 5 bases between. The CDR3 loop reads CASSLRVSYNEQFF. CDR3 DNA: TGTGCCAGCAGCTTAAGAGTCTCCTACAATGAGCAGTTCTTC.

This clonotype appeared many times. V and J are TRBV6-1 and TRBJ1-2, with 7 nucleotides matching TRBD1. Unmatched junction bases numbered 9, after V lost 5 bases and J lost 3 bases. CDR1 and CDR2 (germline): MNHNS, SASEGT. CDR3 length: 15 residues. This CDR3 is CASSFQGGGDYGYTF. The CDR3 DNA reads TGTGCCAGCAGTTTCCAGGGGGGAGGCGACTATGGCTACACCTTC.

This clonotype has a count of ten or more. The rearrangement uses TRBV5-1 and TRBJ2-2; the D is unclear. V was shortened by 0 bases and J by 0 bases, with 3 bases between the two germline ends. Germline lookup yields CDR1 SGHRS and CDR2 YFSETQ. This CDR3 has 14 residues. Here the CDR3 DNA reads TGCGCCAGCAGCTTGGCGGCGAACACCGGGGAGCTGTTTTTT. Translated, it gives CASSLAANTGELFF.

In its sample, this clonotype was seen a few times. This may arise from a read error, as a much more abundant clone is one base away. The rearrangement links TRBV10-3 to TRBJ1-1; TRBD1 matches at 9 bases. CDR3 size: 13 residues. Germline CDR1 ENHRY, CDR2 SYGVKD. The V and J ends lost 6 bases and 3 bases, in that order; junction bases with no gene match: 2. Here the CDR3 reads CAISRDRDTEAFF. In nucleotides, the CDR3 is TGTGCCATCAGCCGGGACAGGGACACTGAAGCTTTCTTT.

Many counts were recorded for this clonotype. The CDR3 DNA reads as TGTGCCAGCAGCCCGATTGGGTACGAGCAGTACTTC. Protein product: CASSPIGYEQYF. V usage is TRBV7-9 and J usage is TRBJ2-7; no clear D. The CDR3 covers 12 residues. The ends were cut back, 5 bases at V and 4 bases at J, with 9 bases in the middle. Germline lookup yields CDR1 SEHNR and CDR2 FQNEAQ (reference sequence).

In this sample, this clonotype turned up many times. This chain uses TRBV24-1 with TRBJ2-7; possible D gene TRBD2, 5 bases. The CDR3 totals 13 residues. Germline assignment: CDR1 KGHDR and CDR2 SFDVKD. The V gene lost 3 bases and the J gene lost 2 bases, with 7 bases spanning the gap. Here the CDR3 DNA reads TGTGCCACCAGTGATCCTAGCACCTACGAGCAGTACTTC. It is translated as CATSDPSTYEQYF.

This clonotype was counted many times. This chain joins TRBV20-1 and TRBJ2-5; D is ambiguous. Between the trimmed V and J ends, which lost 2 bases and 2 bases, there was a span of 15 bases. CDR1 is DFQATT, CDR2 SNEGSKA, per germline (reference sequence). The CDR3 has 15 amino acids. The CDR3 nucleotides read TGCAGTGCTAGACTGCCTCGGACGCCTCAAGAGACCCAGTACTTC. This translates into CSARLPRTPQETQYF.

This clonotype was observed at least ten times. The rearrangement links TRBV11-2 to TRBJ2-2; unclear D gene. Deletions cut 4 bases from V and 4 bases from J, with 10 bases between. CDR1 is SGHAT and CDR2 is FQNNGV in the germline V gene. The CDR3 totals 14 residues. Here the CDR3 DNA reads TGTGCCAGCAGCTCCGGACCGACCACCGGGGAGCTGTTTTTT. Its protein is CASSSGPTTGELFF.

This clonotype was seen repeatedly, ten times or more. The chain combines TRBV20-1 with TRBJ1-4, with 9 bases lining up with TRBD1. Trimming took 2 bases from V and 8 from J; bases not matched to a gene: 9. CDR3 length: 15 amino acids. Germline-derived CDR1 and CDR2 are DFQATT and SNEGSKA (reference sequence). Here the CDR3 reads CSARQPQGAGEKLFF. The CDR3 coding sequence is TGCAGTGCTAGACAACCACAGGGGGCAGGAGAAAAACTGTTTTTT.

Note on this clonotype: A read error may explain this, as a much larger clone is one base away. The CDR3 end shows no conserved phenylalanine or tryptophan, and so a read error is likely. This chain links TRBV2 with TRBJ1-5; D is ambiguous. The CDR3 consists of 15 residues. Per the germline V gene, CDR1 is SNHLY and CDR2 is FYNNEI. Trimming shortened V by 2 bases and J by 5 bases, and 13 bases separated the two germline ends. The CDR3 region has the DNA TGTGCCAGCAGTGAAAAGTTAACAGAAGATCAGCCCCAGCATTCT. This translates into CASSEKLTEDQPQHS.

In its sample, this clonotype was seen many times. The V gene is TRBV20-1, the J gene TRBJ2-3; TRBD2 agrees at 10 bases. The germline gives CDR1 DFQATT, CDR2 SNEGSKA (reference sequence). This CDR3 spans 14 amino acids. Trimming removed 1 base from V and 11 bases from J; junction bases left unmatched: 9. CDR3 amino acids: CSARVGASGSKQYF. The CDR3 DNA reads as TGCAGTGCTAGAGTTGGGGCTAGCGGGAGCAAGCAGTATTTT.

The chain recombines TRBV6-5 with TRBJ1-4; 10 bases align to TRBD1. Germline trimming cut 5 bases from V and 8 bases from J; bases unmatched to any gene: 5. Germline V gene lookup returns CDR1 MNHEY and CDR2 SVGAGI. CDR3 length: 14 residues. The chain's CDR3 is CASSEGTGAEKLFF. CDR3 in DNA: TGTGCCAGCAGTGAGGGGACAGGGGCCGAAAAACTGTTTTTT.

V is TRBV20-1 and J is TRBJ2-2; weak D call: TRBD2 (6 bases). The germline V gene encodes CDR1 DFQATT and CDR2 SNEGSKA (reference sequence). V gave up 0 bases and J gave up 5 bases, with 13 bases separating them. The CDR3 is made up of 15 amino acids. The CDR3 loop is CSARDWKGLTGELFF. DNA of the CDR3: TGCAGTGCTAGAGATTGGAAAGGACTAACCGGGGAGCTGTTTTTT.

This clonotype was counted at least ten times. The chain has TRBV7-2 and TRBJ2-1; 8 bases map to TRBD2. This CDR3 is 14 amino acids long. V lost 3 bases, J lost 2 bases, and 0 bases stayed unmatched. Germline loops: CDR1 SGHTA, CDR2 FQGNSA. CDR3 nucleotide sequence: TGTGCCAGCAGCTTTAGCGGGGCCTACAATGAGCAGTTCTTC. Protein product: CASSFSGAYNEQFF. The complete variable domain, with remaining parts taken from reference TRBV7-2 and TRBJ2-1, reads GAGVSQSPSNKVTEKGKDVELRCDPISGHTALYWYRQSLGQGLEFLIYFQGNSAPDKSGLPSDRFSAERTGGSVSTLTIQRTQQEDSAVYLCASSFSGAYNEQFFGPGTRLTVL.

This clonotype was recorded a few times. V is TRBV11-2 and J is TRBJ2-5; a possible D gene is TRBD1 (6 bases). V lost 5 bases and J lost 5, with 12 bases in between. CDR1 and CDR2 (germline): SGHAT, FQNNGV. CDR3 length: 13 amino acids. The CDR3 loop is CASSRAGVETQYF. CDR3 in DNA: TGTGCCAGCAGCCGGGCAGGGGTGGAGACCCAGTACTTC.

The chain combines TRBV6-1 with TRBJ2-2; 9 bases are a match to TRBD2. This CDR3 is built from 14 residues. Germline CDR1 reads MNHNS; CDR2 reads SASEGT. Germline trimming cut 10 bases from V and 6 bases from J; bases unmatched to any gene: 9. CDR3 sequence (DNA): TGTGCCATAAGAGGCGGGAGGGCCGCCGGGGAGCTGTTTTTT. Residues: CAIRGGRAAGELFF.

This clonotype was counted at least ten times. The chain employs TRBV9 and TRBJ1-2; TRBD1 agrees at 7 bases. Germline V gives CDR1 SGDLS, CDR2 YYNGEE. V trimming: 4 bases; J trimming: 4 bases; junction bases outside the gene matches: 4. The length of the CDR3 is 13 residues. The CDR3 spells CASSTGTAYGYTF. CDR3 bases: TGTGCCAGCAGCACCGGGACAGCCTATGGCTACACCTTC. Variable domain in full (rest from reference TRBV9 and TRBJ1-2): DSGVTQTPKHLITATGQRVTLRCSPRSGDLSVYWYQQSLDQGLQFLIQYYNGEERAKGNILERFSAQQFPDLHSELNLSSLELGDSALYFCASSTGTAYGYTFGSGTRLTVV.

The chain recombines TRBV12-3 or TRBV12-4 with TRBJ2-2; tentatively, D is TRBD1 (6 bases). The length of the CDR3 is 20 residues. V lost 6 bases and J lost 2, with 28 bases in between. The CDR3: CASRDSATGRVIRNTGELFF. The CDR3 nucleotides are TGTGCCAGCAGAGATTCAGCGACAGGAAGAGTAATTAGAAACACCGGGGAGCTGTTTTTT.

The V gene is TRBV12-5, the J gene TRBJ1-2; D not certain. Between the trimmed V and J ends, which lost 6 bases and 4 bases, there was a span of 15 bases. CDR3 length equals 14 residues. Germline V CDR1 and CDR2: LGHNT, FRNRAP. CDR3 sequence (DNA): TGTGCTAGTGGGTTCGAACAAAACAGCTATGGCTACACCTTC. Residues: CASGFEQNSYGYTF.